Described below is a single T cell receptor (beta chain) sequence and its context. The sample is drawn from a study of blood T cell repertoires in COVID-19. Study-level information: Acute and convalescent COVID-19 specimens originated in the United States, Italy and Spain. From T cells, B-cell-depleted T cells, or PBMCs came the material, which was cDNA or gDNA.

Original methodology: Estimated nucleated cell counts came from reference gene primer amplification. Generated by immunoSEQ multiplex PCR, the TCRdb table keeps only in-frame clones and is missing some. V and J calls and clone size are as listed in that table; D and trimming were resolved from the DNA. The table has approximately 220,000 clones, around 82% seen once; the top ten hold 4.7%. This CDR3 region has 15 residues. Germline values: CDR1 SGHTA, CDR2 FQGNSA. Trimming cost V 4 bases and J 4 bases, with 16 bases left between them. This receptor was obtained from a woman in her sixties or seventies with acute or convalescent COVID-19. V gene TRBV7-2 combines with J gene TRBJ1-1; D is possibly TRBD1 (5 bases). Sample: peripheral blood. The chain's CDR3 is CASSYPTGGFTEAFF. The CDR3 nucleotides read TGTGCCAGCAGCTACCCGACGGGGGGTTTCACTGAAGCTTTCTTT.